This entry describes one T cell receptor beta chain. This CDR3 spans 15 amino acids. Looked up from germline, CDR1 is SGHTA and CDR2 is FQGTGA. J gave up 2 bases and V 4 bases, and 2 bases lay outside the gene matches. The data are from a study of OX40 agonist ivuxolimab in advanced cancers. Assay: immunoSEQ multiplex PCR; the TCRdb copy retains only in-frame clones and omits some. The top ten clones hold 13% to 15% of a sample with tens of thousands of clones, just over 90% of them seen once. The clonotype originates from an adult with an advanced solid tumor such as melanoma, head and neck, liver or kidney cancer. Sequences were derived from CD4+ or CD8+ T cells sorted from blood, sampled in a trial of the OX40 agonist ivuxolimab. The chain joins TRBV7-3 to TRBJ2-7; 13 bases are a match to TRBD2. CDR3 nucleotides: TGTGCCAGCAGCTACACTAGCGGGAGGGCCTACGAGCAGTACTTC. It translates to CASSYTSGRAYEQYF.